Shown below are 15 T cell receptor beta chains from a single sample sequenced in a study of cytomegalovirus exposure and HLA in healthy donors. This PCR relied on a set of 60 Vbeta primers and 13 Jbeta primers. The data were produced by immunoSEQ multiplex PCR, yet TCRdb's version contains in-frame clones alone and is incomplete. Of over 95,000 clones detected, over 60% appear once; the ten largest clones hold 9.5% to 13%. The sample taken for sequencing was PBMCs. Source of these receptors: a man between 40 and 49 years old in good health and CMV-seropositive.

This sequence joins TRBV1 and TRBJ1-4; the table gives TRBD1 as D, unverified against the DNA. TRBV1 is a pseudogene. The length of the CDR3 is 12 residues. In nucleotides, the CDR3 is TGCACCAGCAGCCCCAGGTTCGGTAGACTGTTTTTT. This translates into CTSSPRFGRLFF.

This chain joins TRBV6-1 and TRBJ1-2; 7 bases agree with TRBD1. The CDR3 runs 16 residues. Germline-derived CDR1 and CDR2 are MNHNS and SASEGT. With V trimmed by 1 base and J by 1 base, 6 bases remained unmatched. The CDR3 loop reads CASSEEGGQDNYGYTF. In DNA, the CDR3 is TGTGCCAGCAGTGAAGAAGGCGGACAGGATAACTATGGCTACACCTTC.

This chain joins TRBV4-1 and TRBJ1-6; unclear D gene. Germline values: CDR1 MGHRA, CDR2 YSYEKL. V lost 0 bases and J lost 0, with 9 bases in between. The CDR3 runs to 17 residues. The DNA of the CDR3 is TGCGCCAGCAGCCAAGACCGGGAAAGCTCCTATAATTCACCCCTCCACTTT. It specifies CASSQDRESSYNSPLHF.

The chain uses TRBV14 and TRBJ2-2; no firm D call. Trimming shortened V by 1 base and J by 3 bases, and 12 bases separated the two germline ends. The CDR3 extends over 16 amino acids. Germline lookup yields CDR1 SGHDN and CDR2 FVKESK. The CDR3 nucleotides read TGTGCCAGCAGCCAAGCTTCCCCTATGTACACCGGGGAGCTGTTTTTT. It specifies CASSQASPMYTGELFF.

A note on this clone: At one end, the junction sequence differs from germline, possibly due to a read error. The chain recombines TRBV5-1 with TRBJ2-7, with D tentatively TRBD1 (6 bases). This CDR3 region has 14 residues. Germline V gene data show CDR1 as SGHRS and CDR2 as YFSETQ. The CDR3 nucleotides read TGTGCCAGCAGCCCGCCGGGATATAGGGGGGAGCAGTACTTC. It codes for CASSPPGYRGEQYF. The full variable domain, completed using reference TRBV5-1 and TRBJ2-7, is KAGVTQTPRYLIKTRGQQVTLSCSPISGHRSVSWYQQTPGQGLQFLFEYFSETQRNKGNFPGRFSGRQFSNSRSEMNVSTLELGDSALYLCASSPPGYRGEQYFGPGTRLTVT.

The V call is TRBV2, the J call TRBJ2-5; 8 bases agree with TRBD1. Looked up from germline, CDR1 is SNHLY and CDR2 is FYNNEI. This CDR3 region has 12 residues. V lost 8 bases, J lost 4 bases, and 3 bases stayed unmatched. The CDR3 sequence is CASSGQGETQYF. Here the CDR3 DNA reads TGTGCCAGCTCCGGACAGGGAGAGACCCAGTACTTC.

This clone has more than one count but fewer than ten. The gene calls are TRBV7-9 and TRBJ2-7; 10 nucleotides agree with TRBD1. The V gene end was trimmed by 5 bases and the J gene end by 3 bases; junction bases not matched to a gene: 7. CDR1 is SEHNR, CDR2 FQNEAQ, per germline (reference sequence). The CDR3 extends over 15 amino acids. The CDR3 DNA reads as TGTGCCAGCAGCACCCGGGACAGGGGTCGCTACGAGCAGTACTTC. Amino acids: CASSTRDRGRYEQYF.

This chain joins TRBV2 and TRBJ1-5; D gene unclear. The germline gives CDR1 SNHLY, CDR2 FYNNEI. This CDR3 is built from 15 residues. With 4 bases removed from V and 2 bases from J, the gap between germline ends came to 12 bases. CDR3 sequence: CASSAEGSGNQPQHF. The CDR3 bases are TGTGCCAGCAGTGCCGAGGGATCGGGCAATCAGCCCCAGCATTTT.

This clone was detected a few times. The rearrangement links TRBV5-1 to TRBJ1-1; D unclear. The CDR3 is made up of 15 amino acids. Per germline, CDR1 SGHRS and CDR2 YFSETQ. Trimming shortened V by 0 bases and J by 4 bases, and 13 bases separated the two germline ends. CDR3 coding DNA: TGCGCCAGCAGCTTGGGACCCATATCGGGCACTGAAGCTTTCTTT. This encodes CASSLGPISGTEAFF.

Turning to this clone: At one end the junction does not follow the germline gene, possibly because of a read error. V is TRBV7-9 and J is TRBJ1-1; D is ambiguous. From germline, CDR1 is SEHNR and CDR2 FQNEAQ (reference sequence). CDR3 length: 13 residues. CDR3 DNA: TGTTCCAGCAGCTCAACACAAAACACTGAAGCTTTCTTT. As protein: CSSSSTQNTEAFF.

The chain uses TRBV9 and TRBJ1-4; D is unclear. With 2 bases removed from V and 4 bases from J, the gap between germline ends came to 9 bases. The length of the CDR3 is 14 residues. Germline CDR1 and CDR2: SGDLS and YYNGEE. CDR3: CASSVGEYNEKLFF. The CDR3 coding sequence is TGTGCCAGCAGCGTCGGAGAATATAATGAAAAACTGTTTTTT. The variable domain in full, with the rest retrieved from reference TRBV9 and TRBJ1-4, is DSGVTQTPKHLITATGQRVTLRCSPRSGDLSVYWYQQSLDQGLQFLIQYYNGEERAKGNILERFSAQQFPDLHSELNLSSLELGDSALYFCASSVGEYNEKLFFGSGTQLSVL.

This chain joins TRBV5-6 and TRBJ2-7, with TRBD2 identical over 8 bases. The germline V gene encodes CDR1 SGHDT and CDR2 YYEEEE. The CDR3 extends over 15 amino acids. With 4 bases clipped from V and 4 bases from J, the junction kept 10 bases outside the gene matches. The CDR3 DNA follows: TGTGCCAGCAGCCGGTCTGGCGGGGGGTGGTACGAGCAGTACTTC. It yields the protein CASSRSGGGWYEQYF.

Only a few counts were recorded for this clone. The V gene is TRBV25-1, the J gene TRBJ1-1; no reliable D call. The V and J ends lost 2 bases and 5 bases respectively, with 6 bases between them. Germline CDR1 and CDR2: MGHDK and SYGVNS. The CDR3 loop spans 12 amino acids. In DNA, the CDR3 is TGTGCCAGCAGTGAAAGAGGGACTGAAGCTTTCTTT. It codes for CASSERGTEAFF.

CDR3 bases: TGTGCCAGCAGCCGCGGGGCAGGGACGAACACTGAAGCTTTCTTT. As protein: CASSRGAGTNTEAFF. V is TRBV7-6 and J is TRBJ1-1; maybe TRBD1 (5 bases). The CDR3 has 15 residues. Trimming took off 5 bases at V and 1 base at J, with 14 bases between the two ends. Germline V gene sequence: CDR1 SGHVS, CDR2 FNYEAQ. The full variable domain, rest sourced from reference TRBV7-6 and TRBJ1-1, is GAGVSQSPRYKVTKRGQDVALRCDPISGHVSLYWYRQALGQGPEFLTYFNYEAQQDKSGLPNDRFSAERPEGSISTLTIQRTEQRDSAMYRCASSRGAGTNTEAFFGQGTRLTVV.

The chain employs TRBV6-1 and TRBJ2-3, with D tentatively TRBD1 (6 bases). The ends were cut back, 8 bases at V and 4 bases at J, with 16 bases in the middle. This CDR3 has 14 amino acids. CDR1 and CDR2 from the germline V gene are MNHNS and SASEGT. Here the CDR3 reads CASRTGLVADTQYF. The DNA for the CDR3 is TGTGCCAGCCGAACAGGGTTGGTGGCAGATACGCAGTATTTT.